These T cell receptor beta chains were read from a single sample in a study of patients and donors after allogeneic stem cell transplantation. TCRdb used MiXCR to reprocess the RT-PCR reads, holding one entry per CDR3 protein. The table lists some 200,000 distinct CDR3 sequences, 35% to 50% of them singletons, with approximately 32% in the top ten. Material: blood, either unsorted or a sorted T cell fraction (not recorded which). The receptor set was obtained from a human donor who was either an allogeneic HSCT recipient or a stem cell or donor lymphocyte infusion donor (not recorded which). It is not recorded whose cells these are; they may come from a transplant donor. CDR3s include the opening cysteine and the closing phenylalanine or tryptophan. D genes are given only for firm matches. Size is stated for part of the rows, as once, few or many counts, or as a class when the clone is expanded.

d_call: .
clone_size: .
v_call: TRBV11-1
j_call: TRBJ1-1
cdr3_aa: CASKLAGGTEAFF
cdr3_nt: TGTGCCAGCAAGCTGGCCGGGGGTACTGAAGCTTTCTTT

d_call: .
clone_size: .
v_call: TRBV6-1
j_call: TRBJ1-5
cdr3_aa: CASSEGEEASWASNQPQHF
cdr3_nt: TGTGCCAGCAGTGAGGGTGAGGAAGCTAGCTGGGCTAGCAATCAGCCCCAGCATTTT

d_call: .
clone_size: few
v_call: TRBV27
j_call: TRBJ2-1
cdr3_aa: CASSLGRTEQFF
cdr3_nt: TGTGCCAGCAGTTTAGGCCGGACTGAGCAGTTCTTC

d_call: .
clone_size: .
v_call: TRBV9
j_call: TRBJ1-3
cdr3_aa: CASSVGASSGNTIYF
cdr3_nt: TGTGCCAGCAGCGTAGGAGCTTCATCTGGAAACACCATATATTTT

d_call: .
clone_size: many
v_call: TRBV20-1
j_call: TRBJ1-5
cdr3_aa: CSAKRGSRDSNQPQHF
cdr3_nt: TGCAGTGCTAAGAGGGGCTCTCGGGATAGCAATCAGCCCCAGCATTTT

d_call: .
clone_size: .
v_call: TRBV29-1
j_call: TRBJ2-7
cdr3_aa: CSVEGETPVFGYYEQYF
cdr3_nt: TGCAGCGTTGAGGGAGAGACTCCAGTCTTCGGTTACTACGAGCAGTACTTC

d_call: .
clone_size: .
v_call: TRBV6-5
j_call: TRBJ1-2
cdr3_aa: CASSVGTPTNYGYTF
cdr3_nt: TGTGCCAGCAGTGTCGGGACACCCACTAACTATGGCTACACCTTC

d_call: TRBD1
clone_size: few
v_call: TRBV7-9
j_call: TRBJ1-2
cdr3_aa: CASSQQGINYGYTF
cdr3_nt: TGTGCCAGCAGCCAACAGGGGATTAACTATGGCTACACCTTC

d_call: TRBD2
clone_size: .
v_call: TRBV5-1
j_call: TRBJ2-3
cdr3_aa: CASSLGYAGGPPDTQYF
cdr3_nt: TGCGCCAGCAGCTTGGGTTACGCGGGAGGACCTCCAGATACGCAGTATTTT

d_call: .
clone_size: many
v_call: TRBV28
j_call: TRBJ2-3
cdr3_aa: CASSFGGSTDTQYF
cdr3_nt: TGTGCCAGCAGTTTCGGCGGAAGCACAGATACGCAGTATTTT

d_call: .
clone_size: few
v_call: TRBV15
j_call: TRBJ1-1
cdr3_aa: CATSRDQRTGWTEAFF
cdr3_nt: TGTGCCACCAGCAGAGATCAGAGGACCGGATGGACTGAAGCTTTCTTT

d_call: .
clone_size: many
v_call: TRBV7-3
j_call: TRBJ1-1
cdr3_aa: CASGHPNTEAFF
cdr3_nt: TGTGCCAGCGGACACCCGAACACTGAAGCTTTCTTT

d_call: .
clone_size: .
v_call: TRBV9
j_call: TRBJ1-1
cdr3_aa: CASSVGTDKLNTEAFF
cdr3_nt: TGTGCCAGCAGCGTTGGGACTGACAAACTGAACACTGAAGCTTTCTTT

d_call: TRBD2
clone_size: .
v_call: TRBV7-3
j_call: TRBJ2-3
cdr3_aa: CASSLRVPGTSGGTDTQYF
cdr3_nt: TGTGCCAGCAGCTTAAGGGTACCTGGGACTAGCGGGGGCACAGATACGCAGTATTTT

d_call: TRBD1
clone_size: few
v_call: TRBV12-3/TRBV12-4
j_call: TRBJ2-6
cdr3_aa: CASRRGQGRSGANVLTF
cdr3_nt: TGTGCCAGCAGACGAGGACAGGGGAGGTCTGGGGCCAACGTCCTGACTTTC

d_call: .
clone_size: few
v_call: TRBV6-5
j_call: TRBJ2-5
cdr3_aa: CASSYLRGGETQYF
cdr3_nt: TGTGCCAGCAGTTATTTAAGGGGAGGAGAGACCCAGTACTTC

d_call: .
clone_size: .
v_call: TRBV12-3/TRBV12-4
j_call: TRBJ2-2
cdr3_aa: CASTGDRTNTGELFF
cdr3_nt: TGTGCCAGCACCGGCGACAGGACGAACACCGGGGAGCTGTTTTTT

d_call: .
clone_size: .
v_call: TRBV7-9
j_call: TRBJ2-7
cdr3_aa: CASSLALGETYEQYF
cdr3_nt: TGTGCCAGCAGCTTAGCTCTCGGGGAAACCTACGAGCAGTACTTC

d_call: TRBD2
clone_size: .
v_call: TRBV6-5
j_call: TRBJ2-1
cdr3_aa: CASSTVGRFSYNEQFF
cdr3_nt: TGTGCCAGCAGTACCGTCGGGAGGTTCTCCTACAATGAGCAGTTCTTC

d_call: .
clone_size: .
v_call: TRBV5-1
j_call: TRBJ1-5
cdr3_aa: CASSFSYRGDSNQPQHF
cdr3_nt: TGCGCCAGCAGTTTTAGTTATCGGGGGGATAGCAATCAGCCCCAGCATTTT

d_call: TRBD2
clone_size: once
v_call: TRBV7-6
j_call: TRBJ2-7
cdr3_aa: CASSVASGGSYEQYF
cdr3_nt: TGTGCCAGCAGCGTTGCTAGCGGAGGCTCCTACGAGCAGTACTTC

d_call: .
clone_size: .
v_call: TRBV25-1
j_call: TRBJ2-2
cdr3_aa: CASSGTPGELFF
cdr3_nt: TGTGCCAGCAGTGGCACCCCCGGGGAGCTGTTTTTT

d_call: .
clone_size: .
v_call: TRBV9
j_call: TRBJ2-5
cdr3_aa: CASSVEGEGETQYF
cdr3_nt: TGTGCCAGCAGCGTAGAAGGAGAGGGAGAGACCCAGTACTTC

d_call: .
clone_size: few
v_call: TRBV25-1
j_call: TRBJ1-3
cdr3_aa: CASSETGTIYF
cdr3_nt: TGTGCCAGCAGTGAAACGGGCACCATATATTTT

d_call: TRBD1
clone_size: .
v_call: TRBV29-1
j_call: TRBJ2-7
cdr3_aa: CSVRGQGAYEQYF
cdr3_nt: TGCAGCGTCCGGGGACAGGGGGCATACGAGCAGTACTTC

d_call: .
clone_size: few
v_call: TRBV5-8
j_call: TRBJ1-4
cdr3_aa: CASSPILGVSGEKLFF
cdr3_nt: TGTGCCAGCAGCCCCATTCTGGGGGTATCCGGGGAAAAACTGTTTTTT

d_call: .
clone_size: .
v_call: TRBV28
j_call: TRBJ2-7
cdr3_aa: CASSLWPGGANYEQYF
cdr3_nt: TGTGCCAGCAGTTTGTGGCCCGGGGGAGCAAACTACGAGCAGTACTTC

d_call: .
clone_size: few
v_call: TRBV7-2
j_call: TRBJ1-2
cdr3_aa: CASSLGQPSNYGYTF
cdr3_nt: TGTGCCAGCAGCTTAGGACAGCCTTCTAACTATGGCTACACCTTC

d_call: TRBD2
clone_size: .
v_call: TRBV28
j_call: TRBJ2-3
cdr3_aa: CASSFGLAGVGGTDTQYF
cdr3_nt: TGTGCCAGCAGTTTTGGTCTAGCGGGAGTCGGTGGAACAGATACGCAGTATTTT

d_call: .
clone_size: .
v_call: TRBV25-1
j_call: TRBJ1-1
cdr3_aa: CASSDLVDVAFF
cdr3_nt: TGTGCCAGCAGTGATCTAGTAGATGTAGCTTTCTTT

d_call: TRBD2
clone_size: few
v_call: TRBV5-1
j_call: TRBJ2-7
cdr3_aa: CASSFRGGSYEQYF
cdr3_nt: TGCGCCAGCAGCTTCCGCGGGGGCTCCTACGAGCAGTACTTC

d_call: .
clone_size: .
v_call: TRBV6-2/TRBV6-3
j_call: TRBJ2-5
cdr3_aa: CASRAPRGKETQYF
cdr3_nt: TGTGCCAGCAGGGCCCCACGGGGTAAAGAGACCCAGTACTTC

d_call: .
clone_size: .
v_call: TRBV5-1
j_call: TRBJ2-6
cdr3_aa: CASWAAGIGANVLTF
cdr3_nt: TGCGCCAGCTGGGCCGCAGGGATTGGGGCCAACGTCCTGACTTTC